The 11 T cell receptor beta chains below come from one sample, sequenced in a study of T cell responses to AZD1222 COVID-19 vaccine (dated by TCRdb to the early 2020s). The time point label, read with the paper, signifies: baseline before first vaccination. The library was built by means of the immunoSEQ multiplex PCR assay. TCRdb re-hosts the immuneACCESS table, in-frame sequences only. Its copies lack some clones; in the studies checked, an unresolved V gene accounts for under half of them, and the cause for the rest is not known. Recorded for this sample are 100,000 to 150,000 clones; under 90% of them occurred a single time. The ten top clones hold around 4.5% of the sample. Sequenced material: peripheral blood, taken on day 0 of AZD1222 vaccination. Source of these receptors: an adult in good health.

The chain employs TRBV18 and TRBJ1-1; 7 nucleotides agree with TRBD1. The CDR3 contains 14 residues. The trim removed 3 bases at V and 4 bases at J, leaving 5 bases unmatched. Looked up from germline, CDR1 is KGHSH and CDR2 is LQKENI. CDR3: CASSPTGESTEAFF. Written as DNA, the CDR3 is TGTGCCAGCTCACCTACAGGGGAGAGCACTGAAGCTTTCTTT.

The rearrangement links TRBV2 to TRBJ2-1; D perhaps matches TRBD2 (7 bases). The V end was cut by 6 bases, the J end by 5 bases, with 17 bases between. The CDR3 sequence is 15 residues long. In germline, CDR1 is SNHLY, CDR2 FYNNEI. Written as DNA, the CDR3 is TGTGCCAGCAGGCGATTGGGGGGGACACACAATGAGCAGTTCTTC. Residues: CASRRLGGTHNEQFF.

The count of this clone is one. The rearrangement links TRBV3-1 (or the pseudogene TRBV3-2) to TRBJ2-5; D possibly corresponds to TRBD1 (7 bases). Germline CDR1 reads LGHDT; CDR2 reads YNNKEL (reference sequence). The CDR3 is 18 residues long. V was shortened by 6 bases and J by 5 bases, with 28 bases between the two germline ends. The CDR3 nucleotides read TGTGCCAGCAGGAATTGGACCTCCAACCGGGACAGCGGGGAGACCCAGTACTTC. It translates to CASRNWTSNRDSGETQYF.

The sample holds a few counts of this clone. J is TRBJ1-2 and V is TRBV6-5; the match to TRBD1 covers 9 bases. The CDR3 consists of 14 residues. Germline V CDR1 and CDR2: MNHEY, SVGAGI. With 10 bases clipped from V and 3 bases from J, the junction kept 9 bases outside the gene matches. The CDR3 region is CATTRDRVDYGYTF. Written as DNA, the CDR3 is TGTGCCACCACCCGGGACAGGGTGGACTATGGCTACACCTTC.

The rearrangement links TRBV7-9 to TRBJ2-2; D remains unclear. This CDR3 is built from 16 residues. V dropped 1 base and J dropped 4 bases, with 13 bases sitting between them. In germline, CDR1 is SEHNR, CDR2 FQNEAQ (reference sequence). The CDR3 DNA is TGTGCCAGCAGCTTAGAGGTAGTTTCACCCACCGGGGAGCTGTTTTTT. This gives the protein CASSLEVVSPTGELFF. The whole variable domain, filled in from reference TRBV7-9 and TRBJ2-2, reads DTGVSQNPRHKITKRGQNVTFRCDPISEHNRLYWYRQTLGQGPEFLTYFQNEAQLEKSRLLSDRFSAERPKGSFSTLEIQRTEQGDSAMYLCASSLEVVSPTGELFFGEGSRLTVL.

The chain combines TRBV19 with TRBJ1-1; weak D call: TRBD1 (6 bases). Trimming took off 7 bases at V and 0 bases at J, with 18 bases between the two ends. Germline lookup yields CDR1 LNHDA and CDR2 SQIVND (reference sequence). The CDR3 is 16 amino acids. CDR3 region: CASTLFGGAMNTEAFF. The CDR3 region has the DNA TGTGCCAGTACCCTGTTCGGGGGCGCCATGAACACTGAAGCTTTCTTT.

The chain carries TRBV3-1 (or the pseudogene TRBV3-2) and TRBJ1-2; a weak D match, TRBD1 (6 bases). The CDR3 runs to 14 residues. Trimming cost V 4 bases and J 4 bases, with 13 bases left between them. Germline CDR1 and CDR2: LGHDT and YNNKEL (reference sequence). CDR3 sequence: CASSRVQGIYGYTF. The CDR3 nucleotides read TGTGCCAGCAGCCGCGTACAGGGTATCTATGGCTACACCTTC.

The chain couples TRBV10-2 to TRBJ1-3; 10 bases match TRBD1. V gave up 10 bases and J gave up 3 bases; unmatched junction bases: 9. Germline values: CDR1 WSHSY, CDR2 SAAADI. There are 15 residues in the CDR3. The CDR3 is CATTGQGVFGNTIYF. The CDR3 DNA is TGCGCCACCACCGGACAGGGGGTATTTGGAAACACCATATATTTT.

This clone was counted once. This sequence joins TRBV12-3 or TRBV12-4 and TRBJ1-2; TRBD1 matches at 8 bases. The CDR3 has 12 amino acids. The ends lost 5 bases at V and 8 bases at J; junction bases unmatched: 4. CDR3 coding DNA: TGTGCCAGCAGTCACGGACAGGGAGGCTACACCTTC. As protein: CASSHGQGGYTF.

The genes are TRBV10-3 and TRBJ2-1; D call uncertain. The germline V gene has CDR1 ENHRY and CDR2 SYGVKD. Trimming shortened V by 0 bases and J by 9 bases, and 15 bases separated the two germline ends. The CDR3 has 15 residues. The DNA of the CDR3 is TGTGCCATCAGTGAGTCGTACTCTTGGGCCGGTGAGCAGTTCTTC. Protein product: CAISESYSWAGEQFF.

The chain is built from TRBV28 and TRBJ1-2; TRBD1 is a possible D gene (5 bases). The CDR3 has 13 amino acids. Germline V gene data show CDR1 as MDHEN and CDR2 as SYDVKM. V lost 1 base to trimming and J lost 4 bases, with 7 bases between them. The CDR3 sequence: CASSLSGTYGYTF. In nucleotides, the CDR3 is TGTGCCAGCAGTTTATCGGGGACCTATGGCTACACCTTC.